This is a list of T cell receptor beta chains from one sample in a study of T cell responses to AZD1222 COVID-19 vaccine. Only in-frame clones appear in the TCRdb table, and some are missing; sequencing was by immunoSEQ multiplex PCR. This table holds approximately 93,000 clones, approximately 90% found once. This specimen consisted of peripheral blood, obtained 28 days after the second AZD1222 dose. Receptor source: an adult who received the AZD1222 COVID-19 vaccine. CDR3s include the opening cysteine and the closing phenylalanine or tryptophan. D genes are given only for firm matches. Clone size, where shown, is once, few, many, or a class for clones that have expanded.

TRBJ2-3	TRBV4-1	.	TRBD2	CASSQGGTRLPDTQYF	TGCGCCAGCAGCCAAGGGGGGACTAGACTTCCCGATACGCAGTATTTT
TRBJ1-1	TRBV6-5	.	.	CASRGNLNTEAFF	TGTGCCAGCAGAGGGAACCTGAACACTGAAGCTTTCTTT
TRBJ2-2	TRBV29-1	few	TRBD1	CSVVGGDRGLLTGELFF	TGCAGCGTAGTTGGAGGTGACAGGGGATTATTGACCGGGGAGCTGTTTTTT
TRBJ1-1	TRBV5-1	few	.	CASSLAGQGWDGTEAFF	TGCGCCAGCAGCTTGGCCGGTCAGGGGTGGGATGGAACTGAAGCTTTCTTT
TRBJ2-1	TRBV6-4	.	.	CASSQHGQTNNEQFF	TGTGCCAGCAGTCAACACGGACAGACAAACAATGAGCAGTTCTTC
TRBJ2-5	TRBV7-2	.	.	CASSLLTAYPRETQYF	TGTGCCAGCAGCCTACTCACGGCATATCCTAGAGAGACCCAGTACTTC
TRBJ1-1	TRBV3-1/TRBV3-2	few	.	CASSPWITNTEAFF	TGTGCCAGCAGCCCCTGGATCACGAACACTGAAGCTTTCTTT
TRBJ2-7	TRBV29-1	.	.	CSVETPHSYEQYF	TGCAGCGTTGAAACCCCCCATTCCTACGAGCAGTACTTC
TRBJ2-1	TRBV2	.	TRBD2	CASTIPAGRGGFDEQFF	TGTGCCAGCACGATCCCCGCAGGTCGGGGGGGCTTCGATGAGCAGTTCTTC
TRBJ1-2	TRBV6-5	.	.	CASSYDYLNYGYTF	TGTGCCAGCAGTTACGACTACTTAAACTATGGCTACACCTTC
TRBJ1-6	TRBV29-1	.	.	CSVGLPNSPLHF	TGCAGCGTTGGCTTACCAAATTCACCCCTCCACTTT
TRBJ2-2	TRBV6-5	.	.	CASSYGPPGELFF	TGTGCCAGCAGTTATGGGCCGCCCGGGGAGCTGTTTTTT
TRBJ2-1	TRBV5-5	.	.	CASSLEGGDYNEQFF	TGTGCCAGCAGCCTAGAGGGGGGCGACTACAATGAGCAGTTCTTC
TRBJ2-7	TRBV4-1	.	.	CASSQEWGGAYEQYF	TGCGCCAGCAGCCAAGAATGGGGTGGGGCGTACGAGCAGTACTTC
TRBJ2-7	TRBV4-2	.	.	CASSQDITGDYMSYEQYF	TGTGCCAGCAGCCAAGATATAACAGGGGACTACATGTCCTACGAGCAGTACTTC
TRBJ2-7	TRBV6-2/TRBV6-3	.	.	CASSYSALYEQYF	TGTGCCAGCAGTTACTCGGCGCTCTACGAGCAGTACTTC
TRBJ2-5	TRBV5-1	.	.	CASRNRFRGGETQYF	TGCGCCAGCAGGAACCGATTTCGGGGAGGAGAGACCCAGTACTTC
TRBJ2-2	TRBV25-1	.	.	CASSEGGATGELFF	TGTGCCAGCAGTGAAGGGGGGGCTACCGGGGAGCTGTTTTTT
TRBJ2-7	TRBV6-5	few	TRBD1	CASSPTGVEQYF	TGTGCCAGCAGCCCGACAGGGGTCGAGCAGTACTTC
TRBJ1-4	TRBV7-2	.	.	CASSSRQTFNEKLFF	TGTGCCAGCAGCTCGCGACAGACCTTTAATGAAAAACTGTTTTTT
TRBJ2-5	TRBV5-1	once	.	CASSLRVGGGETQYF	TGCGCCAGCAGCTTGCGTGTAGGCGGGGGCGAGACCCAGTACTTC
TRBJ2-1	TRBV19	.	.	CASNFPGEQFF	TGTGCCAGTAACTTCCCGGGTGAGCAGTTCTTC
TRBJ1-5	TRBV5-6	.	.	CASSFGGYNQPQHF	TGTGCCAGCAGCTTTGGGGGTTACAATCAGCCCCAGCATTTT
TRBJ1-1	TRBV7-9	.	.	CASSLSQAPLEAFF	TGTGCCAGCAGCTTAAGTCAGGCACCGCTTGAAGCTTTCTTT